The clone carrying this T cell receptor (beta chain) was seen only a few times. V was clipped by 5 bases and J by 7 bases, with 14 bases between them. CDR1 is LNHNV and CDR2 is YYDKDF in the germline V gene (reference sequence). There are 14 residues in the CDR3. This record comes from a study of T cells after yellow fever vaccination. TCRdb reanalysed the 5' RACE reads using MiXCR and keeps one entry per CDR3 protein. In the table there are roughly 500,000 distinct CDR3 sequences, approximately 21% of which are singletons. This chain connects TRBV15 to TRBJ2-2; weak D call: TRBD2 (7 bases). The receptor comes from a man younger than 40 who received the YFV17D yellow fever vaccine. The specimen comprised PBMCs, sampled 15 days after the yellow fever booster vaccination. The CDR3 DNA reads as TGTGCCACCAGCTTGGGGGCTAGCGGCGGGGAGCTGTTTTTT. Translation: CATSLGASGGELFF.